Below, 27 T cell receptor beta chains from the same sample are listed, as sequenced in a study of response to subunit inactivated influenza vaccine. TCRdb reanalysed the RT-PCR reads using MiXCR and keeps one entry per CDR3 protein. Here the sample spans more than 450,000 distinct CDR3 sequences, about an eighth being singletons. Material: PBMCs from blood, obtained on the day of vaccination. All receptors derive from a man over 45 who received an inactivated influenza vaccine.

The sample holds many counts of this clonotype. The chain couples TRBV5-1 to TRBJ2-7, with 13 bases lining up with TRBD2. CDR1 is SGHRS and CDR2 is YFSETQ in the germline V gene. V was pared by 5 bases and J by 1 base, with 6 bases of the junction left unmatched. The CDR3 totals 16 residues. The CDR3 DNA reads TGCGCCAGCAGTCGGACTAGCGGGGGTGGATCCTACGAGCAGTACTTC. Translating it yields CASSRTSGGGSYEQYF.

The chain employs TRBV28 and TRBJ2-7; 9 bases agree with TRBD1. This CDR3 has 16 amino acids. V was pared by 2 bases and J by 2 bases, with 7 bases of the junction left unmatched. From germline, CDR1 is MDHEN and CDR2 SYDVKM. In nucleotides, the CDR3 is TGTGCCAGCAGTTTACTACCTGGGACAGGGCCCTACGAGCAGTACTTC. Translation: CASSLLPGTGPYEQYF.

This clonotype has just a few counts. The chain carries TRBV4-3 and TRBJ1-4; no reliable D call. In germline, CDR1 is LGHNA, CDR2 YSLEER. The CDR3 totals 15 residues. The ends were cut back, 0 bases at V and 8 bases at J, with 13 bases in the middle. The CDR3 coding sequence is TGCGCCAGCAGCCAAGATCGTCCTTTTCGGGAAAAACTGTTTTTT. It specifies CASSQDRPFREKLFF.

There are many counts of this clonotype. The chain recombines TRBV24-1 with TRBJ2-1; possibly TRBD1 for D (6 bases). V lost 5 bases to trimming and J lost 6 bases, with 13 bases between them. CDR1 and CDR2 from the germline V gene are KGHDR and SFDVKD. CDR3 length: 14 residues. CDR3 in amino acids: CATSGPGRGNEQFF. The CDR3 DNA is TGTGCCACCAGTGGACCCGGCAGGGGCAATGAGCAGTTCTTC.

This clonotype showed up just a few times. J is TRBJ2-4 and V is TRBV12-3 or TRBV12-4; D perhaps matches TRBD2 (5 bases). The CDR3 spans 14 residues. V was cut by 7 bases and J by 10 bases, with 20 bases left in between. Here the CDR3 reads CASKAGSTGYIQYF. The CDR3 DNA reads as TGTGCCAGCAAGGCGGGCTCCACGGGGTATATTCAGTACTTC.

The chain uses TRBV7-9 and TRBJ1-1, with unresolved D. Germline V lookup: CDR1 SEHNR, CDR2 FQNEAQ (reference sequence). V lost 0 bases, J lost 7 bases, and 12 bases lay in between. The CDR3 loop spans 14 amino acids. CDR3 DNA: TGTGCCAGCAGCTTAGCGCTTACGAAGGGTGAAGCTTTCTTT. Translation gives CASSLALTKGEAFF.

This clonotype was counted only a few times. The rearrangement links TRBV29-1 to TRBJ2-5; D unclear. The ends were cut back, 4 bases at V and 4 bases at J, with 7 bases in the middle. Germline V lookup: CDR1 SQVTM, CDR2 ANQGSEA. The CDR3 covers 11 residues. In DNA form, the CDR3 reads TGCAGCGTTGGCTACCGAGAGACCCAGTACTTC. Amino acid sequence: CSVGYRETQYF.

The chain is built from TRBV7-9 and TRBJ2-2, with unresolved D. V lost 8 bases to trimming and J lost 0 bases, with 7 bases between them. This CDR3 is 13 amino acids long. Germline CDR1 reads SEHNR; CDR2 reads FQNEAQ (reference sequence). The CDR3 loop reads CASFRTNTGELFF. CDR3 in DNA: TGTGCCAGCTTCCGAACGAACACCGGGGAGCTGTTTTTT.

This clonotype was seen a few times. The chain employs TRBV4-3 and TRBJ2-3; 12 bases are a match to TRBD2. V gave up 4 bases and J gave up 6 bases; unmatched junction bases: 17. The CDR3 length is 19 residues. Germline CDR1 reads LGHNA; CDR2 reads YSLEER. This CDR3 is CASSPWLAGGPDRLDTQYF. DNA for the CDR3: TGCGCCAGCAGCCCCTGGCTAGCGGGGGGGCCGGATCGATTGGATACGCAGTATTTT.

This clonotype was detected a few times. This sequence joins TRBV12-3 or TRBV12-4 and TRBJ2-1; D is ambiguous. This CDR3 spans 11 amino acids. V shed 5 bases and J shed 6 bases, with 5 bases lying between them. The CDR3 region is CASSMTNEQFF. Here the CDR3 DNA reads TGTGCCAGCAGTATGACCAATGAGCAGTTCTTC.

The chain joins TRBV6-2 or TRBV6-3 to TRBJ2-5, with D possibly matching TRBD1 (6 bases). Germline CDR1 and CDR2: MNHEY and SVGEGT. V lost 7 bases and J 5 bases, leaving 32 bases between the germline ends. The CDR3 covers 19 residues. CDR3: CASNKNILTGTRKRETQYF. In nucleotides, the CDR3 is TGTGCCAGCAACAAGAACATCTTGACCGGGACAAGAAAGAGGGAGACCCAGTACTTC.

This clonotype was found a few times. This rearrangement joins TRBV27 to TRBJ1-1; 10 positions agree with TRBD1. V shed 4 bases, J shed 4 bases, and the junction held 6 bases outside the gene matches. CDR3 size: 15 residues. The germline gives CDR1 MNHEY, CDR2 SMNVEV (reference sequence). CDR3 DNA: TGTGCCAGCAGTTCCTCGACAGGGGGCTTCACTGAAGCTTTCTTT. It specifies CASSSSTGGFTEAFF.

This clonotype was recorded a few times. This sequence joins TRBV5-1 and TRBJ2-5; 7 bases fit TRBD1. The ends lost 0 bases at V and 1 base at J; junction bases unmatched: 3. CDR1 is SGHRS, CDR2 YFSETQ, per germline. The CDR3 consists of 15 residues. The CDR3 nucleotides are TGCGCCAGCAGCTTGGAAGGGGGCGGCCAAGAGACCCAGTACTTC. Residues: CASSLEGGGQETQYF.

In this sample, this clonotype turned up many times. V is TRBV15 and J is TRBJ2-1; no clear D gene. With 4 bases removed from V and 9 bases from J, the gap between germline ends came to 13 bases. Germline V gene sequence: CDR1 LNHNV, CDR2 YYDKDF (reference sequence). CDR3 length equals 13 residues. This chain's CDR3 is CATSNDLGGEQFF. DNA for the CDR3: TGTGCCACCAGCAATGACCTCGGCGGTGAGCAGTTCTTC.

This clonotype was found a few times. The V call is TRBV21-1, the J call TRBJ1-6. TRBV21-1 represents a pseudogene. This CDR3 contains 16 residues. CDR3 loop: CASTLYSREDNSPLHF. The CDR3 nucleotides are TGTGCCAGCACCTTGTATTCCAGGGAAGATAATTCACCCCTCCACTTT.

This clonotype was picked up a small number of times. For the CDR3, the DNA is TGCGCCAGCAGCCAAGCCTCCCGGGACAGGGCCTACGAGCAGTACTTC. Its translation is CASSQASRDRAYEQYF. The V gene is TRBV4-3, the J gene TRBJ2-7, with TRBD1 matching over 9 bases. Germline lookup yields CDR1 LGHNA and CDR2 YSLEER. Trimming removed 1 base from V and 2 bases from J; junction bases left unmatched: 6. The CDR3 length is 16 residues.

This sequence joins TRBV2 and TRBJ2-7; D is perhaps TRBD1 (6 bases). Germline V gene sequence: CDR1 SNHLY, CDR2 FYNNEI. The CDR3 extends over 12 amino acids. Trimming left V 7 bases short and J 2 bases short, with 9 bases between. The CDR3 loop is CASTRTAYEQYF. For the CDR3, the DNA is TGTGCCAGCACGAGGACAGCCTACGAGCAGTACTTC.

This clonotype was observed a handful of times. This rearrangement joins TRBV24-1 to TRBJ2-5; 9 bases are a match to TRBD2. Germline V gives CDR1 KGHDR, CDR2 SFDVKD. The CDR3 spans 13 residues. V dropped 10 bases and J dropped 0; count of bases not matched to a gene: 2. The CDR3 DNA is TGTGCCACTAGCGGGAGTTACCAAGAGACCCAGTACTTC. Protein product: CATSGSYQETQYF.

The rearrangement joins TRBV12-3 or TRBV12-4 to TRBJ1-5, with TRBD1 matching 9 bases. Losses at the gene ends were 5 bases for V and 3 bases for J; bases not matched to a gene: 14. The CDR3 totals 18 residues. The CDR3 loop is CASSLYPRTGDYNQPQHF. The CDR3 coding sequence is TGTGCCAGCAGTCTCTACCCGAGGACAGGGGACTACAATCAGCCCCAGCATTTT.

The chain joins TRBV6-1 to TRBJ2-7; TRBD2 might be the D (5 bases). V was trimmed by 6 bases and J by 0 bases, leaving 21 bases between them. Germline CDR1 MNHNS, CDR2 SASEGT. The CDR3 is made up of 17 amino acids. CDR3 sequence (DNA): TGTGCCAGCAGGCCCGGGCCGGGATCCCTCCTCTCCTACGAGCAGTACTTC. It yields the protein CASRPGPGSLLSYEQYF.

This clonotype showed up many times. The rearrangement uses TRBV5-1 and TRBJ2-2, with 8 bases that match TRBD1. Germline trimming cut 4 bases from V and 1 base from J; bases unmatched to any gene: 3. Germline loops: CDR1 SGHRS, CDR2 YFSETQ. CDR3 size: 15 residues. The CDR3 bases are TGCGCCAGCAGCCGCGGACAGGGGAACACCGGGGAGCTGTTTTTT. It encodes CASSRGQGNTGELFF.

As to this clonotype: A clone one base away is much larger, so this may be a read error. The CDR3 DNA follows: TGCGCCAGCAGCGCAGATACCTACGAGCAGTACTTC. Its translation is CASSADTYEQYF. The rearrangement uses TRBV23-1 and TRBJ2-7; D uncertain. TRBV23-1 is an ORF for which the function is uncertain. V was shortened by 6 bases and J by 2 bases, with 8 bases between the two germline ends. There are 12 residues in the CDR3.

The sample holds a few counts of this clonotype. V and J are TRBV7-6 and TRBJ2-5; TRBD2 aligns across 9 bases. The CDR3 loop spans 15 amino acids. CDR1 SGHVS and CDR2 FNYEAQ come from the germline V gene. V lost 4 bases and J lost 5; bases outside the gene matches: 8. The CDR3 spells CASSSSRTSVETQYF. CDR3 DNA sequence: TGTGCCAGCAGCTCTAGTCGGACTAGCGTGGAGACCCAGTACTTC.

This clonotype turned up a few times. The chain links TRBV7-8 to TRBJ2-5; D perhaps matches TRBD2 (5 bases). With 8 bases removed from V and 5 bases from J, the gap between germline ends came to 15 bases. The CDR3 has 13 amino acids. CDR1 and CDR2 (germline): SGHVS, FQNEAQ. The CDR3 region has the DNA TGTGCCAGCTGCAGTGAGGGTGGGGAGACCCAGTACTTC. Residues: CASCSEGGETQYF.

The V call is TRBV14, the J call TRBJ1-1; the D is unclear. Germline-derived CDR1 and CDR2 are SGHDN and FVKESK. This CDR3 comprises 14 residues. V gave up 6 bases and J gave up 1 base, with 12 bases separating them. The CDR3 protein is CASRSTARNTEAFF. DNA for the CDR3: TGTGCCAGCAGGTCAACAGCTCGGAACACTGAAGCTTTCTTT.

This clonotype turned up a few times. The rearrangement links TRBV30 to TRBJ2-1; 8 nucleotides align to TRBD2. The junction had 8 bases not matched to a gene; V was cut back by 0 bases and J by 1 base. Germline CDR1 reads GTSNPN; CDR2 reads SVGIG (reference sequence). The CDR3 runs to 17 residues. The CDR3 DNA reads TGTGCCTGGAGTGTATCGGGAGGGCCCAGGTCCTACAATGAGCAGTTCTTC. Its protein product is CAWSVSGGPRSYNEQFF.

This chain connects TRBV7-8 to TRBJ2-2; 7 bases are a match to TRBD2. The germline V gene encodes CDR1 SGHVS and CDR2 FQNEAQ. J was trimmed by 4 bases and V by 5 bases; bases with no gene match: 7. The CDR3 loop spans 15 amino acids. The CDR3 region has the DNA TGTGCCAGCAGCATATCGAGCGGGGTCACCGGGGAGCTGTTTTTT. Residues: CASSISSGVTGELFF.